This T cell receptor (beta chain) was captured by sequencing in a study of T cell clonality in common variable immunodeficiency. Control and CVID samples contributed equal amounts of genomic DNA. Repertoires were generated with immunoSEQ multiplex PCR, while TCRdb's copy carries only in-frame clones and drops some. The repertoire consists of tens of thousands of clones, none detected only once. Trimming took 5 bases from V and 7 from J; bases not matched to a gene: 10. The CDR3 has 15 residues. Germline lookup yields CDR1 SEHNR and CDR2 FQNEAQ (reference sequence). Regarding the study as a whole: Common variable immunodeficiency TCR beta sequences reportedly had fewer deletions and N-nucleotide insertions. CVID subjects shared fewer TCRbeta clones than healthy controls did.

This clone showed up many times. Its matching antigen is unknown. The observed sequence ends 3 residues before the CDR3 terminus, with the missing tail filled in from the germline J gene. V gene TRBV7-9 combines with J gene TRBJ2-1; 8 bases line up with TRBD2. What was sequenced was peripheral blood mononuclear cells. The TCR originated in a person between 18 and 75 years old in good health. The chain's CDR3 is CASSGRSGRRNEQFF. CDR3 bases read: TGTGCCAGCAGCGGGAGGAGCGGGAGAAGGAATGAG.